Listed below are T cell receptor beta chains from one sample, sequenced in a study of blood T cell repertoires in COVID-19. Assay used: immunoSEQ multiplex PCR; TCRdb lists only in-frame clones, some missing. The data show around 620,000 clones, just under 90% seen once. The specimen was peripheral blood. These receptors were taken from a woman between 18 and 30 years old with acute or convalescent COVID-19. Both conserved end residues are part of each CDR3. D genes are given only for firm matches.

>.|TRBJ1-2|TRBV4-2
TGTGCCAGCAGCCAAGATCTAGTAGGGGATGCTAACTATGGCTACACCTTC
CASSQDLVGDANYGYTF
>TRBD1|TRBJ1-2|TRBV11-2
TGTGCCAGCAGCTTCCCCCGGACAGGGGAGAACTATGGCTACACCTTC
CASSFPRTGENYGYTF
>TRBD1|TRBJ1-5|TRBV2
TGTGCCAGCAGTGTTTATCAGACAGGGGGCTCGGTTCAGCCCCAGCATTTT
CASSVYQTGGSVQPQHF
>TRBD1|TRBJ1-5|TRBV6-5
TGTGCCAGCAGATTAGGACAGGGAAATCAGCCCCAGCATTTT
CASRLGQGNQPQHF
>TRBD1|TRBJ1-1|TRBV19
TGTGCCAGTAGGGGACAGGGTCGGAACACTGAAGCTTTCTTT
CASRGQGRNTEAFF
>.|TRBJ2-7|TRBV29-1
TGCAGCGTTAGGCTTTGGGCTCCAAGCTCCTACGAGCAGTACTTC
CSVRLWAPSSYEQYF
>TRBD2|TRBJ2-5|TRBV3-1/TRBV3-2
TGTGCCAGCAGCCCGCGGGGGGGACGGGAGACCCAGTACTTC
CASSPRGGRETQYF
>.|TRBJ2-7|TRBV30
TGTGCCTGGAGTACCAGTGCCTACGAGCAGTACTTC
CAWSTSAYEQYF
>.|TRBJ2-1|TRBV15
TGTGCCACCAGCACCTATCGGGGGTCCTACAATGAGCAGTTCTTC
CATSTYRGSYNEQFF
>.|TRBJ2-4|TRBV3-1/TRBV3-2
TGTGCCAGCAGTCGCACTCCGTACGCTTCAGGTGGGCTTATATCTCATATTCAGTACTTC
CASSRTPYASGGLISHIQYF
>.|TRBJ2-3|TRBV6-1
TGTGCCAGCAGTGAAGTGCGCTCCACAGATACGCAGTATTTT
CASSEVRSTDTQYF
>.|TRBJ1-2|TRBV4-1
TGCGCCAGCAGCCAAGATATGCGAGGGGGCTACACCTTC
CASSQDMRGGYTF
>TRBD2|TRBJ2-3|TRBV7-2
TGTGCCAGCAGCTTACGAGCGGGGGGGATCGTAGGAGATACGCAGTATTTT
CASSLRAGGIVGDTQYF
>TRBD2|TRBJ2-1|TRBV5-1
TGCGCCAGCAACCCCCGGACTAGCGGGCGATGGGATGAGCAGTTCTTC
CASNPRTSGRWDEQFF
>TRBD1|TRBJ2-7|TRBV5-6
TGTGCCAGCAGCCTGCCCGGGACAGCCTCCTACGAGCAGTACTTC
CASSLPGTASYEQYF
>.|TRBJ1-1|TRBV12-3/TRBV12-4
TGTGCCAGCAGTTCAGGGAAGGCTTTCTTT
CASSSGKAFF
>.|TRBJ2-1|TRBV5-1
TGCGCCAGCAGCGGGGGCCTCCCGGCGGTCTACAATGAGCAGTTCTTC
CASSGGLPAVYNEQFF
>.|TRBJ1-2|TRBV7-9
TGTGCCAGCAGCTTAGAGAGGGGGAACTATGGCTACACCTTC
CASSLERGNYGYTF